This T cell receptor beta chain derives from a study of T cell repertoires in urothelial bladder cancer (dated by TCRdb to 2018 to 2020). Study-level background: Of the approximately 12 resected lesions, three were clinically staged as cT0, three as cTa, three as cT1 and three as cT2 or greater. The study compared clonality of the TCR repertoire in bladder tumors against clonality in benign bladder inflammation. Over 10 patients who had bladder lesions and were undergoing transurethral resection were prospectively identified. Some eleven resected bladder lesions, made up of urothelial carcinoma (UC+) and benign (UC-) specimens, were studied.

Bladder lesion specimens were obtained at transurethral resection and were stored at -80C. DNA was isolated from bladder specimens obtained during transurethral resection. The TCR beta chain CDR3 region was sequenced with the immunoSEQ assay. The authors processed their data as follows. For every specimen, the T-cell fraction, clonal dominance and maximum TCR clone frequency were calculated. As stored in TCRdb, this immuneACCESS dataset retains in-frame rearrangements with V and J assigned. A fraction of the clones does not appear; measured against another copy, unresolved V genes explain less than half of the discrepancy, and the remainder lacks a known reason. V and J calls and clone size are as listed in that table; D and trimming were resolved from the DNA. The sample has 5,000 to 6,500 clones on record, around 75% of them singletons. Together, the top ten hold 9.5% to 15% of the sample. Remarks on this clone: Its antigen has not been determined. Base qualities were left out, and no much larger clone turns up one base away.

The CDR3 goes from the cysteine to the phenylalanine over 14 residues. CDR3 DNA only is kept here, 42 bases in frame from base 1. In the germline V gene, CDR1 corresponds to SGHRS and CDR2 to YFSETQ. Cut back by 2 bases and 3 bases, the V and J ends lie 8 bases apart. The paper as a whole reports these results and caveats: Urothelial carcinoma specimens contained fewer T cells than benign specimens, with a median of approximately 5,100 versus 26,000. A median tumor infiltrating lymphocyte percentage of roughly 2% was observed in carcinoma specimens, compared with around 12% in benign specimens. In carcinoma specimens a single T-cell clone made up as much as 17% of infiltrating lymphocytes, compared with 2% to 2.5% in benign specimens.

This clonotype was obtained from a human donor with urothelial carcinoma. Sequences were obtained from tumor-infiltrating cells from bladder cancer. The sequence is built from TRBV5-1 and TRBJ2-2, with an unclear D gene assignment. The CDR3 here reads CASSLNTHTGELFF. The DNA is as follows: TGCGCCAGCAGCTTAAACACTCACACCGGGGAGCTGTTTTTT.